This T cell receptor (beta chain) emerged from a study of blood T cell repertoires in COVID-19. Study summary: Samples taken during acute and convalescent COVID-19 were collected in the United States, Italy and Spain. The analysed material was cDNA or gDNA that came from T cells, B-cell-depleted T cells, or PBMCs.

The CDR3 length is 14 residues. Germline-derived CDR1 and CDR2 are SGHAT and FQNNGV. The V gene lost 5 bases and the J gene lost 6 bases, with 15 bases spanning the gap. Authors' methods: The assay estimated nucleated cells by amplifying reference gene primers. The table came from immunoSEQ multiplex PCR; TCRdb's copy has only in-frame clones and leaves some out. V, J and clone size are those of that table, while D and trimming were read from the DNA. This sample carries more than 55,000 clones, around nine tenths of them seen once, and the ten largest clones take over 4%. This clone was counted between two and nine times.

This TCR derives from a man aged 55 to 69 with acute or convalescent COVID-19. V and J are TRBV11-2 and TRBJ2-3, with a possible D match to TRBD1 (6 bases). Source material: peripheral blood. The CDR3 coding sequence is TGTGCCAGCAGCCCGGGTGGGGGCCCCGATACGCAGTATTTT. Its translation is CASSPGGGPDTQYF.